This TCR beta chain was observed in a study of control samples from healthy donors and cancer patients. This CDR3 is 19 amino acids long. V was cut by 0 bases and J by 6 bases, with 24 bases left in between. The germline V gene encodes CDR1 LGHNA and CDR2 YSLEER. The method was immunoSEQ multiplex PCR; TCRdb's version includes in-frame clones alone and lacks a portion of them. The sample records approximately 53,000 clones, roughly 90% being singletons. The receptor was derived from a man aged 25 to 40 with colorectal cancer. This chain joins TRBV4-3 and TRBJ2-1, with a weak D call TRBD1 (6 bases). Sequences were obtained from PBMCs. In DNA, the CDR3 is TGCGCCAGCAGCCAAGATTCCCTATTAACCGGGACCAGGGGCAATGAGCAGTTCTTC. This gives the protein CASSQDSLLTGTRGNEQFF.